The 28 T cell receptor beta chains in this list originate from one sample, sequenced in a study of cytomegalovirus exposure and HLA in healthy donors. The PCR had 60 Vbeta and 13 Jbeta primers. Produced via immunoSEQ multiplex PCR; TCRdb's table is partial and in-frame only. The sample has some 150,000 clones, about 75% seen once. The source material was PBMCs. The receptors here all came from a young man in good health and CMV-seronegative.

The chain is built from TRBV27 and TRBJ2-5, with a possible D match to TRBD1 (5 bases). This CDR3 spans 14 amino acids. Trimming shortened V by 4 bases and J by 0 bases, and 9 bases separated the two germline ends. CDR1 MNHEY and CDR2 SMNVEV come from the germline V gene (reference sequence). The CDR3 DNA is TGTGCCAGCAGTTCCTCAGGGAACCAAGAGACCCAGTACTTC. Amino acids: CASSSSGNQETQYF.

The gene calls are TRBV19 and TRBJ2-7; D is possibly TRBD1 (6 bases). Trimming removed 9 bases from V and 1 base from J, with 16 bases in between. Germline CDR1 and CDR2: LNHDA and SQIVND (reference sequence). CDR3 length: 14 amino acids. Written as DNA, the CDR3 is TGTGCCAGCCGGGACATCCAGGGGTCCTACGAGCAGTACTTC. It is translated as CASRDIQGSYEQYF.

This sequence joins TRBV30 and TRBJ1-3, with unresolved D. The germline V gene encodes CDR1 GTSNPN and CDR2 SVGIG (reference sequence). V dropped 5 bases and J dropped 0 bases, with 11 bases sitting between them. The CDR3 covers 14 residues. The CDR3 loop is CAWEKQISGNTIYF. The DNA of the CDR3 is TGTGCCTGGGAAAAACAGATCTCTGGAAACACCATATATTTT.

This clone has more than one count but fewer than ten. The V and J genes are TRBV12-5 and TRBJ2-7; D is perhaps TRBD1 (6 bases). V shed 1 base and J shed 2 bases, with 15 bases lying between them. The CDR3 runs to 16 residues. Germline CDR1 LGHNT, CDR2 FRNRAP. The CDR3 loop is CASGLGSRDNTYEQYF. The CDR3 DNA follows: TGTGCTAGTGGTTTGGGGAGTAGGGACAACACCTACGAGCAGTACTTC. The whole variable domain, remainder taken from reference TRBV12-5 and TRBJ2-7, is DARVTQTPRHKVTEMGQEVTMRCQPILGHNTVFWYRQTMMQGLELLAYFRNRAPLDDSGMPKDRFSAEMPDATLATLKIQPSEPRDSAVYFCASGLGSRDNTYEQYFGPGTRLTVT.

The CDR3 sequence is CASSPGLPNDEQFF. CDR3 DNA: TGTGCCAGCAGCCCTGGACTACCCAACGATGAGCAGTTCTTC. The V and J genes are TRBV5-6 and TRBJ2-1, with D possibly being TRBD2 (6 bases). The CDR3 covers 14 residues. Trimming stripped 4 bases from V and 8 bases from J, with 16 bases between. Germline V gives CDR1 SGHDT, CDR2 YYEEEE.

The rearrangement uses TRBV7-2 and TRBJ1-6; possibly TRBD1 for D (6 bases). CDR3 length: 15 amino acids. V dropped 6 bases and J dropped 0 bases, with 9 bases sitting between them. Germline CDR1 SGHTA, CDR2 FQGNSA. CDR3: CASSQGSSYNSPLHF. The CDR3 DNA sequence: TGTGCCAGCAGTCAGGGGAGCTCCTATAATTCACCCCTCCACTTT.

This chain joins TRBV9 and TRBJ2-3, with 8 bases lining up with TRBD2. The germline V gene encodes CDR1 SGDLS and CDR2 YYNGEE. The CDR3 is 15 residues long. Unmatched junction bases numbered 5, after V lost 5 bases and J lost 0 bases. The CDR3 nucleotides are TGTGCCAGCAGGGACGGGGGGGCGAGCACAGATACGCAGTATTTT. It codes for CASRDGGASTDTQYF.

V gene TRBV19 combines with J gene TRBJ1-4, with D possibly matching TRBD1 (5 bases). Germline CDR1 and CDR2: LNHDA and SQIVND (reference sequence). The CDR3 is made up of 16 amino acids. V lost 5 bases to trimming and J lost 0 bases, with 13 bases between them. CDR3 amino acids: CASSEETAATNEKLFF. The CDR3 DNA reads as TGTGCCAGTAGTGAAGAGACAGCCGCAACTAATGAAAAACTGTTTTTT.

The chain uses TRBV19 and TRBJ2-7, with D uncertain. The CDR3 spans 13 residues. Germline V gene lookup returns CDR1 LNHDA and CDR2 SQIVND (reference sequence). Trimming pared 5 bases from V and 3 bases from J, leaving 11 bases between. The CDR3 loop is CASSPAPSYEQYF. DNA of the CDR3: TGTGCCAGTAGTCCGGCCCCTAGCTACGAGCAGTACTTC.

There are a few counts of this clone. The CDR3 DNA sequence: TGTGCCAGCAGTTTATTCACAGGGCTCAACACTGAAGCTTTCTTT. Translated: CASSLFTGLNTEAFF. J is TRBJ1-1 and V is TRBV27; the D gene is possibly TRBD1 (6 bases). CDR3 length: 15 amino acids. V lost 1 base, J lost 2 bases, and 11 bases lay in between. From germline, CDR1 is MNHEY and CDR2 SMNVEV (reference sequence).

V usage is TRBV7-3 and J usage is TRBJ2-5, with a tentative D call TRBD1 (6 bases). The CDR3 is made up of 15 amino acids. Trimming removed 6 bases at V and 1 base at J, with 15 bases between. Germline V gives CDR1 SGHTA, CDR2 FQGTGA. CDR3 amino acids: CASSPQGIAQETQYF. The CDR3 DNA follows: TGTGCCAGCAGTCCTCAGGGGATTGCCCAAGAGACCCAGTACTTC. Combining the CDR3 with reference TRBV7-3 and TRBJ2-5 gives the whole variable domain GAGVSQTPSNKVTEKGKYVELRCDPISGHTALYWYRQSLGQGPEFLIYFQGTGAADDSGLPNDRFFAVRPEGSVSTLKIQRTERGDSAVYLCASSPQGIAQETQYFGPGTRLLVL.

V and J are TRBV27 and TRBJ1-1; a weak D match, TRBD1 (5 bases). V was pared by 0 bases and J by 3 bases, with 11 bases between. Germline CDR1 is MNHEY and CDR2 is SMNVEV (reference sequence). CDR3 length: 15 amino acids. CDR3 region: CASSLSGGWDTEAFF. CDR3 coding DNA: TGTGCCAGCAGTTTATCGGGGGGTTGGGACACTGAAGCTTTCTTT.

This chain connects TRBV27 to TRBJ1-1; a possible D gene is TRBD1 (5 bases). With 1 base removed from V and 3 bases from J, the gap between germline ends came to 9 bases. Germline CDR1 reads MNHEY; CDR2 reads SMNVEV (reference sequence). This CDR3 comprises 14 residues. CDR3 sequence (DNA): TGTGCCAGCAGTTTATGGGGGGGGTACACTGAAGCTTTCTTT. It translates to CASSLWGGYTEAFF.

The chain carries TRBV13 and TRBJ2-3; D is uncertain. The CDR3 is 15 residues long. Trimming removed 5 bases at V and 0 bases at J, with 12 bases between. CDR1 is PRHDT and CDR2 is FYEKMQ in the germline V gene (reference sequence). The CDR3 coding sequence is TGTGCCAGCAGCCACGTAGAATCTAGCACAGATACGCAGTATTTT. Amino acid sequence: CASSHVESSTDTQYF. The whole variable domain, filled in from reference TRBV13 and TRBJ2-3, reads AAGVIQSPRHLIKEKRETATLKCYPIPRHDTVYWYQQGPGQDPQFLISFYEKMQSDKGSIPDRFSAQQFSDYHSELNMSSLELGDSALYFCASSHVESSTDTQYFGPGTRLTVL.

This rearrangement joins TRBV10-3 to TRBJ1-1; D is uncertain. V gave up 4 bases and J gave up 0 bases, with 9 bases separating them. CDR1 is ENHRY and CDR2 is SYGVKD in the germline V gene. The CDR3 spans 14 residues. Here the CDR3 reads CAISGTSMNTEAFF. DNA for the CDR3: TGTGCCATCAGTGGTACTTCCATGAACACTGAAGCTTTCTTT.

This clone occurred once. CDR3 bases: TGTGCCAGCAGCATGCAGGAACGCGTGTTTGGCTACACCTTC. This translates into CASSMQERVFGYTF. The J gene is TRBJ1-2, the V gene TRBV7-9; unclear D gene. The V and J ends lost 5 bases and 7 bases respectively, with 17 bases between them. The CDR3 loop spans 14 amino acids. From germline, CDR1 is SEHNR and CDR2 FQNEAQ (reference sequence).

The chain carries TRBV27 and TRBJ2-5; D is uncertain. Trimming took off 4 bases at V and 0 bases at J, with 3 bases between the two ends. The length of the CDR3 is 12 residues. Germline-derived CDR1 and CDR2 are MNHEY and SMNVEV (reference sequence). The CDR3 here is CASSSYQETQYF. The CDR3 nucleotides read TGTGCCAGCAGTTCCTACCAAGAGACCCAGTACTTC.

The sample holds a few counts of this clone. V usage is TRBV18 and J usage is TRBJ1-5; tentative D call: TRBD1 (5 bases). V gave up 6 bases and J gave up 0 bases, with 9 bases separating them. The V gene's germline CDR1 is KGHSH and CDR2 LQKENI. The CDR3 contains 14 residues. The CDR3 coding sequence is TGTGCCAGCTCCAACAGGACTAGCAATCAGCCCCAGCATTTT. Encoded protein: CASSNRTSNQPQHF.

This clone has a single count. J is TRBJ1-3 and V is TRBV7-9; TRBD1 might be the D (5 bases). Trimming removed 7 bases at V and 3 bases at J, with 13 bases between. Per the germline V gene, CDR1 is SEHNR and CDR2 is FQNEAQ (reference sequence). This CDR3 contains 14 residues. CDR3 DNA sequence: TGTGCCAGCACTACCGGGACTTATGGAAACACCATATATTTT. Translating gives CASTTGTYGNTIYF.

V gene TRBV5-4 combines with J gene TRBJ2-5; TRBD2 matches at 8 bases. Trimming at V came to 9 bases and at J to 5 bases, leaving 18 bases not matched to a gene. The CDR3 covers 16 residues. From germline, CDR1 is SGHNT and CDR2 YYREEE (reference sequence). The CDR3 region is CATKAATSGGVETQYF. The CDR3 DNA reads as TGTGCCACTAAAGCGGCAACCAGCGGGGGAGTGGAGACCCAGTACTTC.

This clone appeared a single time. In DNA form, the CDR3 reads TGCGCCAGCAGTGAGTCCAGACAGAATACCGGGGAGCTGTTTTTT. Translated, it gives CASSESRQNTGELFF. This chain uses TRBV10-2 with TRBJ2-2, with TRBD1 as a possible D gene (5 bases). This CDR3 spans 15 amino acids. Looked up from germline, CDR1 is WSHSY and CDR2 is SAAADI. V was cut by 0 bases and J by 5 bases, with 10 bases left in between.

This sequence joins TRBV19 and TRBJ1-6, with D unresolved. CDR1 and CDR2 from the germline V gene are LNHDA and SQIVND (reference sequence). This CDR3 region has 16 residues. V was trimmed by 1 base and J by 6 bases, leaving 13 bases between them. CDR3 bases: TGTGCCAGTAGTATAGTAGACGGAGGTCTTAATTCACCCCTCCACTTT. It yields the protein CASSIVDGGLNSPLHF.

The chain is built from TRBV2 and TRBJ2-1; 9 bases agree with TRBD1. The CDR3 has 18 amino acids. Germline V gives CDR1 SNHLY, CDR2 FYNNEI. J was trimmed by 4 bases and V by 4 bases; bases with no gene match: 14. CDR3 DNA: TGTGCCAGCAGTGTCCCGGGACAGGGCGCGGTAATATACAATGAGCAGTTCTTC. It yields the protein CASSVPGQGAVIYNEQFF.

V and J are TRBV15 and TRBJ2-3; the match to TRBD1 covers 12 bases. V shed 6 bases, J shed 6 bases, and the junction held 10 bases outside the gene matches. In germline, CDR1 is LNHNV, CDR2 YYDKDF (reference sequence). The CDR3 contains 16 residues. The DNA for the CDR3 is TGTGCCACCAGAGCTCCGGGACAGGGGGCTGGGGATACGCAGTATTTT. This gives the protein CATRAPGQGAGDTQYF.

The chain has TRBV6-5 and TRBJ1-1, with D possibly being TRBD1 (6 bases). The V gene lost 6 bases and the J gene lost 11 bases, with 16 bases spanning the gap. The V gene's germline CDR1 is MNHEY and CDR2 SVGAGI. This CDR3 has 12 amino acids. This CDR3 is CASSSTGMRAFF. The CDR3 bases are TGTGCCAGCAGCTCGACAGGCATGAGGGCTTTCTTT.

CDR3 in amino acids: CASSVVGGDTEAFF. In nucleotides, the CDR3 is TGTGCCAGCAGCGTAGTAGGGGGTGACACTGAAGCTTTCTTT. The chain joins TRBV9 to TRBJ1-1; a weak D match, TRBD1 (6 bases). In germline, CDR1 is SGDLS, CDR2 YYNGEE. The CDR3 loop spans 14 amino acids. Trimming shortened V by 0 bases and J by 3 bases, and 9 bases separated the two germline ends.

The chain uses TRBV5-4 and TRBJ2-3; D is possibly TRBD2 (5 bases). Germline V gene data show CDR1 as SGHNT and CDR2 as YYREEE (reference sequence). CDR3 length: 15 amino acids. Trimming removed 0 bases from V and 0 bases from J, with 8 bases in between. The CDR3 loop is CASSLVTGSTDTQYF. The CDR3 coding sequence is TGTGCCAGCAGCTTGGTTACGGGAAGCACAGATACGCAGTATTTT.

J is TRBJ2-5 and V is TRBV5-4; the match to TRBD2 covers 8 bases. The J call may not be correct, given that the DNA end is closer to TRBJ2-7. This CDR3 region has 15 residues. Per the germline V gene, CDR1 is SGHNT and CDR2 is YYREEE (reference sequence). This CDR3 reads CASSLAGAKAYEQYF. In DNA form, the CDR3 reads TGTGCCAGCAGCTTAGCGGGGGCGAAAGCCTACGAGCAGTACTTC.